One T cell receptor (beta chain) is described in this entry. The CDR3 consists of 15 residues. The ends lost 7 bases at V and 4 bases at J; junction bases unmatched: 8. The germline V gene has CDR1 MNHEY and CDR2 SVGAGI. Using immunoSEQ multiplex PCR, the repertoire was profiled, and TCRdb retains in-frame clones only, with some absent. In the table there are some 290,000 clones, 90% to 95% of which are singletons. Participants were aged about 18 to 100 years from more than 20 US areas. Participants' own reports of clinical history determined their cohort assignment. This entry belongs to a study of blood T cell repertoires in COVID-19. Whole-study context: Acute-phase and convalescent COVID-19 samples originated in the United States, Italy and Spain. PBMCs, B-cell-depleted T cells, or T cells provided the cDNA or gDNA that made up the material.

This clonotype was obtained from a woman in her twenties or thirties who had been exposed to COVID-19. This rearrangement joins TRBV6-5 to TRBJ1-5, with TRBD1 identical over 9 bases. Sequencing was performed on PBMCs or T cells enriched from blood (not recorded which). CDR3 DNA sequence: TGTGCCAGCAAGAGGACAGGGGTGGGAAATCAGCCCCAGCATTTT. Its protein product is CASKRTGVGNQPQHF.